Listed below are T cell receptor beta chains from one sample, sequenced in a study of OX40 agonist ivuxolimab in advanced cancers. The data were produced by immunoSEQ multiplex PCR, yet TCRdb's version contains in-frame clones alone and is incomplete. Of about 58,000 clones listed, approximately 78% are singletons. The material sequenced was CD4+ or CD8+ T cells sorted from blood, taken in a trial of the OX40 agonist ivuxolimab. All receptors derive from an adult with an advanced solid tumor such as melanoma, head and neck, liver or kidney cancer. Both conserved end residues are part of each CDR3. The D gene is left open where the match is weak. Size is stated for part of the rows, as once, few or many counts, or as a class when the clone is expanded.

-	TRBV5-4	TRBD2	TRBJ2-3	CASSQVERGPDTDTQYF	TGTGCCAGCAGCCAAGTTGAGCGGGGGCCTGACACAGATACGCAGTATTTT
-	TRBV13	-	TRBJ1-3	CASSPFGSNTIYF	TGTGCCAGCAGCCCGTTTGGTTCAAACACCATATATTTT
-	TRBV19	-	TRBJ1-2	CASSIEGRNYGYTF	TGTGCCAGTAGTATTGAGGGGCGGAACTATGGCTACACCTTC
-	TRBV7-6	-	TRBJ1-5	CASSLDSAQPQHF	TGTGCCAGCAGCTTAGATTCGGCTCAGCCCCAGCATTTT
once	TRBV5-6	TRBD1	TRBJ2-7	CASSFGQGALEQYF	TGTGCCAGCAGCTTCGGACAGGGGGCGCTGGAGCAGTACTTC
-	TRBV29-1	-	TRBJ1-2	CSVATVPNYGYTF	TGCAGCGTTGCGACAGTGCCGAACTATGGCTACACCTTC
-	TRBV19	-	TRBJ2-7	CASSTRQALSYEQYF	TGTGCCAGTAGTACTAGACAGGCGCTGTCCTACGAGCAGTACTTC
-	TRBV5-1	-	TRBJ1-1	CASSLEGPMNTEAFF	TGCGCCAGCAGCTTGGAGGGACCCATGAACACTGAAGCTTTCTTT
-	TRBV7-2	-	TRBJ1-4	CASSRGGSGTEKLFF	TGTGCCAGCAGCCGGGGAGGTTCGGGTACTGAAAAACTGTTTTTT
once	TRBV7-9	-	TRBJ1-1	CASSLGSGFEAFF	TGTGCCAGCAGCTTAGGATCGGGTTTTGAAGCTTTCTTT
once	TRBV14	TRBD1	TRBJ2-2	CASSPYRGRELFF	TGTGCCAGCAGCCCATACAGGGGCCGGGAGCTGTTTTTT
once	TRBV4-1	TRBD1	TRBJ1-5	CASSQNRDRDQPQHF	TGCGCCAGCAGCCAAAACCGGGACAGAGATCAGCCCCAGCATTTT
-	TRBV5-1	-	TRBJ2-3	CASSPVGGTDTQYF	TGCGCCAGCAGCCCCGTCGGCGGCACAGATACGCAGTATTTT
-	TRBV10-1	-	TRBJ2-2	CASSESNRPNTGELFF	TGCGCCAGCAGTGAGTCGAACAGGCCAAACACCGGGGAGCTGTTTTTT
-	TRBV7-7	-	TRBJ2-1	CASSRSRGTNNEQFF	TGTGCCAGCAGCCGTTCTAGAGGTACAAACAATGAGCAGTTCTTC
-	TRBV19	-	TRBJ2-3	CASSRGVDTQYF	TGTGCCAGTAGTAGAGGGGTAGATACGCAGTATTTT
-	TRBV28	-	TRBJ1-1	CASSLAGATAEAFF	TGTGCCAGCAGTTTAGCGGGGGCTACGGCTGAAGCTTTCTTT
-	TRBV9	-	TRBJ2-3	CASSPQAGDTQYF	TGTGCCAGCAGCCCCCAAGCGGGAGATACGCAGTATTTT
once	TRBV6-5	-	TRBJ2-7	CASSPLGRAREQYF	TGTGCCAGCAGTCCACTGGGCAGGGCGAGGGAGCAGTACTTC
-	TRBV2	-	TRBJ2-2	CASSELTADTGELFF	TGTGCCAGCAGTGAGCTTACAGCCGACACCGGGGAGCTGTTTTTT
-	TRBV28	-	TRBJ1-1	CASSPGRLNTEAFF	TGTGCCAGCAGTCCGGGACGGCTGAACACTGAAGCTTTCTTT
-	TRBV9	-	TRBJ1-6	CASSTPSPLHF	TGTGCCAGCAGCACCCCATCACCCCTCCACTTT
-	TRBV18	TRBD2	TRBJ2-1	CASSPLNLAGYYNEQFF	TGTGCCAGCTCACCACTGAATTTAGCGGGGTACTACAATGAGCAGTTCTTC
-	TRBV5-1	TRBD1	TRBJ1-5	CASSPEGQGNQPQHF	TGCGCCAGCAGCCCGGAGGGACAGGGCAATCAGCCCCAGCATTTT
-	TRBV28	-	TRBJ2-6	CASTTHAGAGANVLTF	TGTGCCAGCACTACCCACGCCGGGGCTGGGGCCAACGTCCTGACTTTC
-	TRBV10-3	-	TRBJ1-2	CAISESPVNGYTF	TGTGCCATCAGTGAGTCGCCAGTCAATGGCTACACCTTC
-	TRBV9	-	TRBJ2-7	CASSVDSGLSYEQYF	TGTGCCAGCAGCGTAGATTCAGGGCTCTCCTACGAGCAGTACTTC
-	TRBV11-2	TRBD1	TRBJ1-1	CASSSTGQENTEAFF	TGTGCCAGCAGCTCAACAGGACAGGAGAACACTGAAGCTTTCTTT
-	TRBV11-2	-	TRBJ1-4	CASSFSTAINEKLFF	TGTGCCAGCAGCTTCTCGACAGCGATAAATGAAAAACTGTTTTTT
few	TRBV6-1	TRBD1	TRBJ1-1	CASRRTGVMNTEAFF	TGTGCCAGCAGAAGGACAGGGGTAATGAACACTGAAGCTTTCTTT
-	TRBV7-9	TRBD1	TRBJ1-5	CASSKAGTDNQPQHF	TGTGCCAGCAGCAAGGCCGGGACAGACAATCAGCCCCAGCATTTT
-	TRBV2	TRBD1	TRBJ2-7	CASSVTGIYEQYF	TGTGCCAGCAGTGTGACAGGGATCTACGAGCAGTACTTC
once	TRBV2	TRBD2	TRBJ2-3	CASSVSGGAGTDTQYF	TGTGCCAGCAGCGTTAGCGGGGGGGCGGGCACAGATACGCAGTATTTT
-	TRBV5-6	-	TRBJ1-2	CASGSAHGYTF	TGTGCCAGCGGGTCAGCCCATGGCTACACCTTC
-	TRBV5-1	TRBD1	TRBJ2-3	CASSTAGTGASTDTQYF	TGCGCCAGCAGCACCGCCGGGACAGGGGCTAGCACAGATACGCAGTATTTT
-	TRBV27	TRBD1	TRBJ2-2	CASRRQGYYTGELFF	TGTGCCAGCAGGAGACAGGGTTATTACACCGGGGAGCTGTTTTTT
-	TRBV2	-	TRBJ2-3	CASSPGRGRAQGTQYF	TGTGCCAGCAGCCCGGGGAGGGGGCGCGCGCAAGGGACGCAGTATTTT
-	TRBV5-1	TRBD2	TRBJ2-3	CASSLRLAGASGTDTQYF	TGCGCCAGCAGCCTCCGACTAGCGGGGGCCTCTGGCACAGATACGCAGTATTTT
once	TRBV5-1	TRBD2	TRBJ2-2	CASLGTSDPGELFF	TGCGCCAGCCTCGGGACTAGCGATCCCGGGGAGCTGTTTTTT
-	TRBV6-6	-	TRBJ2-6	CASSYGGSSGANVLTF	TGTGCCAGCAGTTACGGGGGGTCTTCTGGGGCCAACGTCCTGACTTTC
once	TRBV18	TRBD1	TRBJ1-2	CASSPKTGATDGYTF	TGTGCCAGCTCACCAAAAACAGGGGCGACCGATGGCTACACCTTC
few	TRBV19	TRBD1	TRBJ2-3	CASSTQGAGDTQYF	TGTGCCAGTAGTACCCAGGGGGCAGGGGATACGCAGTATTTT
-	TRBV19	TRBD1	TRBJ1-6	CASSPGQGGGSPLHF	TGTGCCAGTAGTCCCGGACAGGGAGGAGGTTCACCCCTCCACTTT
-	TRBV7-9	-	TRBJ1-1	CASSLEGVGTEAFF	TGTGCCAGCAGCTTAGAAGGAGTTGGCACTGAAGCTTTCTTT
-	TRBV11-2	-	TRBJ2-7	CASSLGVGEQYF	TGTGCCAGCAGCTTAGGGGTGGGCGAGCAGTACTTC
-	TRBV11-2	-	TRBJ2-2	CASSLRQRNTGELFF	TGTGCCAGCAGCTTAAGACAGAGGAACACCGGGGAGCTGTTTTTT
-	TRBV5-1	-	TRBJ2-3	CASSLVGLSTDTQYF	TGCGCCAGCAGCTTGGTGGGCCTTAGCACAGATACGCAGTATTTT